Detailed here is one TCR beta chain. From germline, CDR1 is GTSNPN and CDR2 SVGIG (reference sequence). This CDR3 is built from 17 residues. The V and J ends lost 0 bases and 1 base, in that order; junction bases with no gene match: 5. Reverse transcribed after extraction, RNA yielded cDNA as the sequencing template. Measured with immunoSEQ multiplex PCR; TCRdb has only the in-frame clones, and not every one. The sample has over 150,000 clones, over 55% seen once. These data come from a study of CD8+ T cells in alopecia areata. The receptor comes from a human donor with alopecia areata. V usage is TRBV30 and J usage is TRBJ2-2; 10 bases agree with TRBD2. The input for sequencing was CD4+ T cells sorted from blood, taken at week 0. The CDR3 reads CAWSVLRTSGNTGELFF. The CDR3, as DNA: TGTGCCTGGAGTGTACTTCGGACTAGCGGGAACACCGGGGAGCTGTTTTTT.